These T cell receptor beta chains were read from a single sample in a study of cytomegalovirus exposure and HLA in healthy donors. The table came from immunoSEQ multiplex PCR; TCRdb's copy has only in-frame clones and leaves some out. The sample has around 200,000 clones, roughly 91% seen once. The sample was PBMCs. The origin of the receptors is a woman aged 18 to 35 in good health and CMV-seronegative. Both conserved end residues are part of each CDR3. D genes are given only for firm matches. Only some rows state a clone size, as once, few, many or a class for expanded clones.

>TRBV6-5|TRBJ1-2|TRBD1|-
TGTGCCAGCAGTTGGGAGGGACAGGGAAGGTACTATGGCTACACCTTC
CASSWEGQGRYYGYTF
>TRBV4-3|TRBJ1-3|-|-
TGCGCCAGCAGCCAAGATCCGGCAGGGGAAGATGGAAACACCATATATTTT
CASSQDPAGEDGNTIYF
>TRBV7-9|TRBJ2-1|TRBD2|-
TGTGCCAGCAGTTCTAGCGGGGGAGAGCAGTTCTTC
CASSSSGGEQFF
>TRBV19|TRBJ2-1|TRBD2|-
TGTGCCAGTAGTCCGTCAACGGGGGAGGGCTCCTACAATGAGCAGTTCTTC
CASSPSTGEGSYNEQFF
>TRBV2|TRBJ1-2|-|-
TGTGCCAGCAGTGCAGACAGCACCTATGGCTACACCTTC
CASSADSTYGYTF
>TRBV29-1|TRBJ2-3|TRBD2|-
TGCAGCGTTGTCCCGTTACTAGCGGGGGCCACCTTAAGCACAGATACGCAGTATTTT
CSVVPLLAGATLSTDTQYF
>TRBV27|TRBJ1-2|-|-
TGTGCCAGCAGTTATAGGGCCAGGGCGTATGGCTACACCTTC
CASSYRARAYGYTF
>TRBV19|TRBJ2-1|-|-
TGTGCCAGTGAGGCGGGGTCCTACAATGAGCAGTTCTTC
CASEAGSYNEQFF
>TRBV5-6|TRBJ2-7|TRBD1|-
TGTGCCAGCACCGGGACAGGGGTCTCCTACGAGCAGTACTTC
CASTGTGVSYEQYF
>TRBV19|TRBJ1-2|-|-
TGTGCCAGTAGGAGGGAAAACTTCTATGGCTACACCTTC
CASRRENFYGYTF
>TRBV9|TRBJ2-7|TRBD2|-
TGTGCCAGCAGCGTAGGATCTAGCGGAAACTACGAGCAGTACTTC
CASSVGSSGNYEQYF
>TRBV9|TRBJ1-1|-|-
TGTGCCAGCAGCGTAGAAGCCAGGGGGAACACTGAAGCTTTCTTT
CASSVEARGNTEAFF
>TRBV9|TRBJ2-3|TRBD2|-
TGTGCCAGCAGCCCGGGAAGGGGAGGGGATACGCAGTATTTT
CASSPGRGGDTQYF
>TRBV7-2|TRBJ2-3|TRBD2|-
TGTGCCAGCAGCTTTCTAGCGGGGGCGCTAGCGCGGGGAGGTACGCAGTATTTT
CASSFLAGALARGGTQYF
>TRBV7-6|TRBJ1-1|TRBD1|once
TGTGCCAGCAGCTCCAGGACAGGGGGCCTGTTCTTT
CASSSRTGGLFF
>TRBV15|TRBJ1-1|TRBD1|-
TGTGCCACCAGCCCGGACAGGGCGAGGACTGAAGCTTTCTTT
CATSPDRARTEAFF
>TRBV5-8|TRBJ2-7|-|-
TGTGCCAGCAGCTTGGGGCAGGGTGACGAGCAGTACTTC
CASSLGQGDEQYF
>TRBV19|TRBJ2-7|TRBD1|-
TGTGCCAGTAGGACGGCGGGACAGGCTAACGAGCAGTACTTC
CASRTAGQANEQYF
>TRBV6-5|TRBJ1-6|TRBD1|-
TGTGCCAGCAGCCTGGACAGGGATTCACCCCTCCACTTT
CASSLDRDSPLHF
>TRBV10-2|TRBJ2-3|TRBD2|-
TGCGCCAGCAGTGAGTCTGGGGGAGGGCCAGGGACGCAGTATTTT
CASSESGGGPGTQYF
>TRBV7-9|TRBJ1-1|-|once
TGTGCCAGCAGCTTAGCGCAGACTGAAGCTTTCTTT
CASSLAQTEAFF
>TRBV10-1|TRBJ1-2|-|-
TGCGCCAGCAGTGATTTTGGACAGCCCTATGGCTACACCTTC
CASSDFGQPYGYTF
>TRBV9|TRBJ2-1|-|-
TGTGCCAGCAGCGTGGGCATCTGGGTATCCTACAATGAGCAGTTCTTC
CASSVGIWVSYNEQFF
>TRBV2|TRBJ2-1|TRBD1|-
TGTGCCAGCAGCCCCGACAGGGTCAATGAGCAGTTCTTC
CASSPDRVNEQFF
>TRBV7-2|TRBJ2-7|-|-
TGTGCCAGCAGCTTTTCCCCATCGGGGAACGAGCAGTACTTC
CASSFSPSGNEQYF
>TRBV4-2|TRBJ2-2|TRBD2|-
TGTGCCAGCAGCCAAGGGGTTGGGGGGGACGGGGAGCTGTTTTTT
CASSQGVGGDGELFF
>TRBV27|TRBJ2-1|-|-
TGTGCCAGCACCGACGCGGGTCCAGACTACAATGAGCAGTTCTTC
CASTDAGPDYNEQFF
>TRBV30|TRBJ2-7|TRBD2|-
TGTGCCTGGAGTACTAGCGGGGGGGCACACGAGCAGTACTTC
CAWSTSGGAHEQYF
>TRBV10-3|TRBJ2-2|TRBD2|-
TGTGCCATCAGTGAGGTCCTAGCGGGGACAAACACCGGGGAGCTGTTTTTT
CAISEVLAGTNTGELFF
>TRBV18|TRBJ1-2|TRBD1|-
TGTGCCAGCTCACCAACCCCGGGCAGGGGGAAGCATGGCTACACCTTC
CASSPTPGRGKHGYTF
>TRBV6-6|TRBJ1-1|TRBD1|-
TGTGCCAGCAGTATAATACAGGGGGGTTGGACTGAAGCTTTCTTT
CASSIIQGGWTEAFF
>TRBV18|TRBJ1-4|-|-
TGTGCCAGCTCACCCATGAATCCTGATACGCGTGAAAAACTGTTTTTT
CASSPMNPDTREKLFF
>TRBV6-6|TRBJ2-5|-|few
TGTGCCAGCAGCCCGGGTGATGGAGAGACCCAGTACTTC
CASSPGDGETQYF
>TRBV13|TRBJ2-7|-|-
TGTGCCAGCAGCCCGAGAGGGCGGGCCTCCGAGCAGTACTTC
CASSPRGRASEQYF
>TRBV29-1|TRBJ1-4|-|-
TGCAGCGGTAGGATGTCTCAGGCAACTAATGAAAAACTGTTTTTT
CSGRMSQATNEKLFF
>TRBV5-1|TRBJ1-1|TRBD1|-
TGCGCCAGCAGCCTCGAAGGGGGCCAAAGGACAACTGAAGCTTTCTTT
CASSLEGGQRTTEAFF
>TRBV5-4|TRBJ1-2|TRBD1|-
TGTGCCAGCAGCCTAGACAGGGAGAGTGGCTACACCTTC
CASSLDRESGYTF
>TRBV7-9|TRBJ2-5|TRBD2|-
TGTGCCAGCAGCCCAAGCGGGGGGTCCCAAGAGACCCAGTACTTC
CASSPSGGSQETQYF
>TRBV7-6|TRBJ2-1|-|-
TGTGCCAGCAGCTTAATCGGGATTCGAAATGAGCAGTTCTTC
CASSLIGIRNEQFF
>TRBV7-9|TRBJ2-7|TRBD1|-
TGTGCCAGCAGTCCGCCGACAGGGGGAGAACGGCGGGAGCAGTACTTC
CASSPPTGGERREQYF
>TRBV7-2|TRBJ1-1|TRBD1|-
TGTGCCAGCAGCCTGGACAGGGCTGCTTTCTTT
CASSLDRAAFF
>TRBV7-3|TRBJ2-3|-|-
TGTGCCAGCAGCGGCAGCACAGATACGCAGTATTTT
CASSGSTDTQYF
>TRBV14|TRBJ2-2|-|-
TGTGCCAGCAGCCGATATATTACCAGGGCCGGGGAGCTGTTTTTT
CASSRYITRAGELFF
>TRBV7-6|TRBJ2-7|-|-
TGTGCCAGCAGCTTAGCGGGAGCCCCTCTAGAGCAGTACTTC
CASSLAGAPLEQYF
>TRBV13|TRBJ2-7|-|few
TGTGCCAGCAGCCTGGATACCGGGACATCGGATTACGAGCAGTACTTC
CASSLDTGTSDYEQYF
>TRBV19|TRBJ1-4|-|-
TGTGCCACCACCATAGCCGGCGGAACTGAAAAACTGTTTTTT
CATTIAGGTEKLFF
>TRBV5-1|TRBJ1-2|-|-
TGCGCCAGCAGCTTGGGACAGGCGGATGGCTACACCTTC
CASSLGQADGYTF
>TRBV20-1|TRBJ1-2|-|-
TGCAGTGCTAGACCGGACAGCTACACCTTC
CSARPDSYTF
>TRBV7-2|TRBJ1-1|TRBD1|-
TGTGCCAGCAGTCGACAGGGGCTAGAAGCTTTCTTT
CASSRQGLEAFF
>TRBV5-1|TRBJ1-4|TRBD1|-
TGCGCCAGCAGCCCGGGACAGCCTAATGAAAAACTGTTTTTT
CASSPGQPNEKLFF
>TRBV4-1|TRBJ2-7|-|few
TGCGCCAGCAGCCCCGGACATACCTACGAGCAGTACTTC
CASSPGHTYEQYF
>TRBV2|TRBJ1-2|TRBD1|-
TGTGCCAGGGGACAGGTCGCGAACTATGGCTACACCTTC
CARGQVANYGYTF
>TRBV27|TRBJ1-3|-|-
TGTGCCAGCAGCAGTACAGGAGTCGCTGGAAACACCATATATTTT
CASSSTGVAGNTIYF